This TCR beta chain is drawn from a study of blood T cells in healthy people across ages. This clonotype was counted a few times. Its antigen is undetermined. The CDR3 extends over 14 amino acids. V was pared by 7 bases and J by 4 bases, with 10 bases of the junction left unmatched. Germline lookup yields CDR1 GTSNPN and CDR2 SVGIG (reference sequence). A sample-barcoded 5' primer and a J-beta primer mix were used in a second PCR of about 6 to 11 cycles. TCRdb re-derived calls from the 5' RACE reads in MiXCR, one entry per CDR3 protein. The profile shows over a million distinct CDR3 sequences, around 40% of them singletons. Each individual donor underwent a draw of roughly 10 milliliters of peripheral blood. Study-wide results and caveats: Naive CD4+ cell counts and diversity both ran higher in long-lived than in aged donors. The authors considered diversity estimates from one million T cells to be underestimates.

This TCR was recovered from a woman under 30 in good health. The source material was blood. The chain links TRBV30 to TRBJ2-1, with 7 bases matching TRBD2. CDR3 bases: TGTGCCTTTAACCGGGACTACATTTACAATGAGCAGTTCTTC. Translation gives CAFNRDYIYNEQFF.